The 19 T cell receptor beta chains below come from one sample, sequenced in a study of blood T cell repertoires in COVID-19. Sequencing used immunoSEQ multiplex PCR; TCRdb keeps in-frame clones, though not all of them. The repertoire includes approximately 61,000 clones, roughly three quarters of them detected once, and about 5.5% sits in the top ten. Sequences were obtained from peripheral blood. These receptors were taken from a woman in her sixties or seventies with acute or convalescent COVID-19.

The rearrangement joins TRBV7-3 to TRBJ1-6; TRBD1 is a possible D gene (5 bases). CDR3 length equals 14 residues. Germline V lookup: CDR1 SGHTA, CDR2 FQGTGA. Trimming removed 4 bases from V and 5 bases from J, with 9 bases in between. CDR3 coding DNA: TGTGCCAGCAGCTCAGGGTCAGATAATTCACCCCTCCACTTT. It is translated as CASSSGSDNSPLHF. The variable domain in full, completed from reference TRBV7-3 and TRBJ1-6, reads GAGVSQTPSNKVTEKGKYVELRCDPISGHTALYWYRQSLGQGPEFLIYFQGTGAADDSGLPNDRFFAVRPEGSVSTLKIQRTERGDSAVYLCASSSGSDNSPLHFGNGTRLTVT.

The V call is TRBV24-1, the J call TRBJ2-7; 9 bases map to TRBD1. Germline loops: CDR1 KGHDR, CDR2 SFDVKD. The trim removed 3 bases at V and 2 bases at J, leaving 16 bases unmatched. The CDR3 has 19 residues. This chain's CDR3 is CATSDPGTHRGPETYEQYF. The DNA of the CDR3 is TGTGCCACCAGTGATCCCGGAACCCACAGGGGGCCGGAAACCTACGAGCAGTACTTC.

This rearrangement joins TRBV7-8 to TRBJ2-3, with TRBD2 matching 9 bases. V dropped 5 bases and J dropped 4; count of bases not matched to a gene: 16. The CDR3 covers 18 residues. CDR1 and CDR2 from the germline V gene are SGHVS and FQNEAQ. The CDR3 bases are TGTGCCAGCAGCCCCGGGCCCCCTCTAGCGGGGTTCGCAGATACGCAGTATTTT. Protein sequence: CASSPGPPLAGFADTQYF. Full variable domain (remainder filled in from reference TRBV7-8 and TRBJ2-3): GAGVSQSPRYKVAKRGQDVALRCDPISGHVSLFWYQQALGQGPEFLTYFQNEAQLDKSGLPSDRFFAERPEGSVSTLKIQRTQQEDSAVYLCASSPGPPLAGFADTQYFGPGTRLTVL.

The V gene is TRBV11-3, the J gene TRBJ2-3; D call uncertain. CDR1 and CDR2 from the germline V gene are SGHNT and YENEEA. CDR3 length equals 14 residues. Trimming shortened V by 1 base and J by 5 bases, and 10 bases separated the two germline ends. CDR3 region: CASSLGGLGDTQYF. The DNA of the CDR3 is TGTGCCAGCAGCTTAGGAGGCTTAGGAGATACGCAGTATTTT.

V is TRBV2 and J is TRBJ2-2; D gene uncertain. The V gene's germline CDR1 is SNHLY and CDR2 FYNNEI. V gave up 6 bases and J gave up 3 bases, with 8 bases separating them. The CDR3 extends over 13 amino acids. The CDR3 loop reads CASRQTYTGELFF. In DNA, the CDR3 is TGTGCCAGCAGACAGACCTACACCGGGGAGCTGTTTTTT. The whole variable domain, filled in from reference TRBV2 and TRBJ2-2, reads EPEVTQTPSHQVTQMGQEVILRCVPISNHLYFYWYRQILGQKVEFLVSFYNNEISEKSEIFDDQFSVERPDGSNFTLKIRSTKLEDSAMYFCASRQTYTGELFFGEGSRLTVL.

The gene calls are TRBV30 and TRBJ2-7; TRBD1 is a possible D gene (6 bases). The CDR3 is 11 amino acids. Germline V gives CDR1 GTSNPN, CDR2 SVGIG (reference sequence). Trimming took 0 bases from V and 6 from J, leaving 6 bases between them. The CDR3 region is CAWSVGGEQYF. The CDR3 region has the DNA TGTGCCTGGAGTGTAGGGGGCGAGCAGTACTTC.

This chain connects TRBV7-9 to TRBJ2-2; D is unresolved. Trimming took 2 bases from V and 2 from J, leaving 9 bases between them. The CDR3 consists of 15 residues. Germline assignment: CDR1 SEHNR and CDR2 FQNEAQ (reference sequence). CDR3 nucleotides: TGTGCCAGCAGCTTACGGCAGACTAACACCGGGGAGCTGTTTTTT. It specifies CASSLRQTNTGELFF.

The V gene is TRBV5-4, the J gene TRBJ2-3; D is perhaps TRBD2 (7 bases). Trimming shortened V by 4 bases and J by 4 bases, and 16 bases separated the two germline ends. The CDR3 extends over 15 amino acids. Germline V gene data show CDR1 as SGHNT and CDR2 as YYREEE (reference sequence). This chain's CDR3 is CASSPEGGGADTQYF. CDR3 nucleotides: TGTGCCAGCAGCCCCGAGGGAGGGGGGGCAGATACGCAGTATTTT.

CDR3 in amino acids: CATSRDTGVDSTDTQYF. The CDR3 bases are TGTGCCACCAGCAGAGATACGGGGGTTGATAGCACAGATACGCAGTATTTT. This sequence joins TRBV15 and TRBJ2-3; D is possibly TRBD2 (6 bases). The CDR3 runs to 17 residues. The germline gives CDR1 LNHNV, CDR2 YYDKDF (reference sequence). V gave up 0 bases and J gave up 0 bases, with 13 bases separating them.

The chain links TRBV5-1 to TRBJ1-3; D is unresolved. With 3 bases removed from V and 0 bases from J, the gap between germline ends came to 13 bases. The length of the CDR3 is 16 residues. Germline CDR1 reads SGHRS; CDR2 reads YFSETQ. The CDR3 DNA sequence: TGCGCCAGCAGCTCGGAGGACCTCACCTCTGGAAACACCATATATTTT. Translating it yields CASSSEDLTSGNTIYF.

The rearrangement links TRBV9 to TRBJ2-1; D is possibly TRBD2 (5 bases). Between the trimmed V and J ends, which lost 3 bases and 9 bases, there was a span of 10 bases. This CDR3 comprises 12 residues. CDR1 and CDR2 (germline): SGDLS, YYNGEE. The CDR3 sequence: CASSEGVGEQFF. As DNA, the CDR3 is TGTGCCAGCAGCGAGGGAGTGGGTGAGCAGTTCTTC.

The genes are TRBV7-9 and TRBJ1-5; D is possibly TRBD1 (5 bases). The CDR3 is 15 residues long. V lost 7 bases to trimming and J lost 0 bases, with 13 bases between them. Germline values: CDR1 SEHNR, CDR2 FQNEAQ (reference sequence). For the CDR3, the DNA is TGTGCCAGCACCGCCGGGGGGGGTAGCAATCAGCCCCAGCATTTT. Amino acid sequence: CASTAGGGSNQPQHF.

V usage is TRBV7-2 and J usage is TRBJ2-3, with 8 bases fitting TRBD2. Per the germline V gene, CDR1 is SGHTA and CDR2 is FQGNSA. The J segment lost 6 bases and the V segment lost 6 bases, leaving 11 bases of the junction unmatched. The CDR3 consists of 15 residues. CDR3: CASRRTSRLGDTQYF. In DNA, the CDR3 is TGTGCCAGCAGACGGACTAGCCGACTTGGGGATACGCAGTATTTT.

The CDR3 coding sequence is TGTGCCACCAGTGGAGAAACAGGGGACGATGAGCAGTTCTTC. Protein: CATSGETGDDEQFF. The gene calls are TRBV24-1 and TRBJ2-1; 7 bases match TRBD1. The CDR3 is 14 amino acids. Germline V CDR1 and CDR2: KGHDR, SFDVKD. V lost 5 bases and J lost 8; bases outside the gene matches: 8.

The J gene is TRBJ2-1, the V gene TRBV4-1; D gene uncertain. CDR1 and CDR2 from the germline V gene are MGHRA and YSYEKL. Trimming stripped 5 bases from V and 7 bases from J, with 24 bases between. This CDR3 is 17 amino acids long. CDR3 loop: CASSSRFSAETGNEQFF. The CDR3 region has the DNA TGCGCCAGCAGCTCCCGATTCAGCGCGGAAACCGGGAATGAGCAGTTCTTC.

V gene TRBV5-1 combines with J gene TRBJ2-2; the D is unclear. Germline loops: CDR1 SGHRS, CDR2 YFSETQ. This CDR3 contains 16 residues. V was clipped by 0 bases and J by 2 bases, with 11 bases between them. The CDR3 nucleotides read TGCGCCAGCAGCTTGGACGGAATACTAAACACCGGGGAGCTGTTTTTT. This sequence encodes CASSLDGILNTGELFF.

This clone has only one observation. The J gene is TRBJ2-7, the V gene TRBV19, with TRBD1 matching 10 bases. CDR3 length: 15 residues. Germline assignment: CDR1 LNHDA and CDR2 SQIVND (reference sequence). Trimming at V came to 5 bases and at J to 1 base, leaving 5 bases not matched to a gene. CDR3 nucleotides: TGTGCCAGTAGTTCCTGGACAGGGGGATCCTACGAGCAGTACTTC. Translating gives CASSSWTGGSYEQYF.

J is TRBJ1-6 and V is TRBV5-4; weak D call: TRBD1 (5 bases). Germline lookup yields CDR1 SGHNT and CDR2 YYREEE (reference sequence). The CDR3 sequence is 16 residues long. V lost 2 bases to trimming and J lost 8 bases, with 17 bases between them. The DNA for the CDR3 is TGTGCCAGCAGCTTCGGAGGGTCAGGGAGTCATTCACCCCTCCACTTT. Protein: CASSFGGSGSHSPLHF.

This chain uses TRBV27 with TRBJ1-5; weak D call: TRBD1 (5 bases). CDR3 size: 14 residues. Germline CDR1 and CDR2: MNHEY and SMNVEV (reference sequence). Trimming cost V 6 bases and J 4 bases, with 13 bases left between them. CDR3 sequence: CASSRWAGNQPQHF. The CDR3 DNA follows: TGTGCCAGCAGCCGCTGGGCAGGGAATCAGCCCCAGCATTTT.